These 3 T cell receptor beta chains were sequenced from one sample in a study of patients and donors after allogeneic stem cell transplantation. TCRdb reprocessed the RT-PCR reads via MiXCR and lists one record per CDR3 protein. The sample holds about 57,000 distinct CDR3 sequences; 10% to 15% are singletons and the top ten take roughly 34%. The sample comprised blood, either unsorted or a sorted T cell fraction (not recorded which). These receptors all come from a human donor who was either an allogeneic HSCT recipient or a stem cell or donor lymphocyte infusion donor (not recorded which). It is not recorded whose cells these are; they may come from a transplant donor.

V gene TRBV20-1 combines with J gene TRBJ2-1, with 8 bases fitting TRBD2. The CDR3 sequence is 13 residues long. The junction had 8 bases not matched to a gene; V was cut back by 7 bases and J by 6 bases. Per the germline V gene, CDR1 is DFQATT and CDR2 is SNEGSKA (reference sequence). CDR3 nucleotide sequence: TGCAGTGTCCACCGGGGGGGTGCCAATGAGCAGTTCTTC. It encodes CSVHRGGANEQFF.

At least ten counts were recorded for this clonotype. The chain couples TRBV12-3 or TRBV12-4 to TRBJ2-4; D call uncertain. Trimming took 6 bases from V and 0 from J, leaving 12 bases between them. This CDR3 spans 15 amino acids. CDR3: CASSPSYRAKNIQYF. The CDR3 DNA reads TGTGCCAGCAGCCCCAGCTACAGAGCCAAAAACATTCAGTACTTC.

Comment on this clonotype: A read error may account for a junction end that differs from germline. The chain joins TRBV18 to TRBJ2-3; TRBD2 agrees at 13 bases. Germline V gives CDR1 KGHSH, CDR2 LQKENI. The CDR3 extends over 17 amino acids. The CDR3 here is CASSPGTSGMGSDTRYF. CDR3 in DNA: TGTGCCAGCTCACCTGGGACTAGCGGGATGGGGTCAGATACGCGGTATTTT.